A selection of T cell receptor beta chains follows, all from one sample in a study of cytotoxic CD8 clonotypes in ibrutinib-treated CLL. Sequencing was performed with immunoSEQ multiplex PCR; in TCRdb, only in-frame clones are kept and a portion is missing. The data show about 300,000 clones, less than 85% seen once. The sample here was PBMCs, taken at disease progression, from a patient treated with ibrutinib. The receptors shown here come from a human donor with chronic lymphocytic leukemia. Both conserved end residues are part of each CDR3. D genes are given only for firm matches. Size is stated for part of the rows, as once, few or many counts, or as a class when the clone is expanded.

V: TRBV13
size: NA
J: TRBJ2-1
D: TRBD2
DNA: TGTGCCAGCAGCCACTCCAGCGGGGGCTGGGAGCAGTTCTTC
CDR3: CASSHSSGGWEQFF

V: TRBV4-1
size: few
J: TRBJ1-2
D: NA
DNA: TGCGCCAGCAGCCATCGGGCCGGGGACGCGTATGGCTACACCTTC
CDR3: CASSHRAGDAYGYTF

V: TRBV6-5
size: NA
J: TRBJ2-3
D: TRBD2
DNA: TGTGCCAGCAGTACCCCGGGACTAGCGAATACGCAGTATTTT
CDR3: CASSTPGLANTQYF

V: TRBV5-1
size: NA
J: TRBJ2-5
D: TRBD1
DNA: TGCGCCAGCAGCGCTACAGGGGCCGAGACCCAGTACTTC
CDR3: CASSATGAETQYF

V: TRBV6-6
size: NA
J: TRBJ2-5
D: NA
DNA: TGTGCCAGCAGGAGGACAGTGTCTCTGCCGGAGACCCAGTACTTC
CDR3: CASRRTVSLPETQYF

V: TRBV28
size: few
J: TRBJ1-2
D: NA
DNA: TGTGCCAGCAGATGGGGTTTCGGCTACACCTTC
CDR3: CASRWGFGYTF

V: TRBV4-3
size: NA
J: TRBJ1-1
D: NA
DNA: TGCGCCAGCAGCCAAGAGTTCGCTCCATGGGGCCTGAACACTGAAGCTTTCTTT
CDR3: CASSQEFAPWGLNTEAFF

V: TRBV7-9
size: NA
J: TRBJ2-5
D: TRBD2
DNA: TGTGCCAGCAGCTTAAGGGCGGGGGGCCCAGGAGAGACCCAGTACTTC
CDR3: CASSLRAGGPGETQYF

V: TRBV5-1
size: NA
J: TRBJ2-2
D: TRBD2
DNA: TGCGCCAGCAGCCTGGAGATAGCGGGTCACGCGAACACCGGGGAGCTGTTTTTT
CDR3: CASSLEIAGHANTGELFF

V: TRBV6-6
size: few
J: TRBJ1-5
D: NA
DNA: TGTGCCAGCAGTTACGGCAGGTTAGGCAATCAGCCCCAGCATTTT
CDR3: CASSYGRLGNQPQHF

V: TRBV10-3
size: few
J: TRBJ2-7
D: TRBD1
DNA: TGTGCCATCAGACCGGGACAGGGAGGGGAGCAGTACTTC
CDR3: CAIRPGQGGEQYF

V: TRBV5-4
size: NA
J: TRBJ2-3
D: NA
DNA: TGTGCCAGCAGCCCTAGGCTGGTTTCAGATACGCAGTATTTT
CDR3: CASSPRLVSDTQYF